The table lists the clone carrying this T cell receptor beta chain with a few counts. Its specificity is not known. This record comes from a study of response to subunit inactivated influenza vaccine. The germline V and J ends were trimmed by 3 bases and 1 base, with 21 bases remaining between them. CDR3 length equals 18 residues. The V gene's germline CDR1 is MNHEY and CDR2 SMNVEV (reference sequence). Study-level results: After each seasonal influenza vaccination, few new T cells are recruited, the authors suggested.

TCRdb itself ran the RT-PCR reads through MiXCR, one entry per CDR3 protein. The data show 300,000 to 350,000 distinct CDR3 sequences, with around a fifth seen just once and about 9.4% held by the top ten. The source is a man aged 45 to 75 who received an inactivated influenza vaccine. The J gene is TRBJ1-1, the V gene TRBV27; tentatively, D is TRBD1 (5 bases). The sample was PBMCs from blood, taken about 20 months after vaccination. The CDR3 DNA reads TGTGCCAGCAGTTTCGGACCGGGGGACCCGCTGAGGAACACTGAAGCTTTCTTT. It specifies CASSFGPGDPLRNTEAFF.